The 17 T cell receptor beta chains reported below all come from one sample, sequenced in a study of shared clonotypes between healthy human individuals. Cells designated naive CD8 were CD45RO-negative and were positively selected for CCR7, with terminally differentiated effector memory CD45RA+ cells excluded. Libraries were prepared by immunoSEQ multiplex PCR; TCRdb keeps only in-frame clonotypes and omits some of them. The table has roughly 2,000,000 clones, 93% seen once. Input material: naive CD8+ T cells from PBMCs. All receptors come from a man younger than 35 in good health. Some clones in this sample may be carry-over from other donors' samples.

This clone was recorded a few times. The rearrangement joins TRBV4-1 to TRBJ1-5; TRBD1 might be the D (6 bases). Germline CDR1 reads MGHRA; CDR2 reads YSYEKL. V lost 0 bases and J lost 6, with 15 bases in between. This CDR3 comprises 16 residues. This chain's CDR3 is CASSQDRWGRGQPQHF. In nucleotides, the CDR3 is TGCGCCAGCAGCCAAGATCGGTGGGGGCGAGGTCAGCCCCAGCATTTT.

The rearrangement links TRBV6-1 to TRBJ1-3, with D uncertain. There are 15 residues in the CDR3. The V end lost 4 bases, the J end lost 0 bases, and 10 bases lay between the germline ends. The germline CDR1 and CDR2 sequences are MNHNS and SASEGT. CDR3 sequence reads: CASSVITSSGNTIYF. In DNA form, the CDR3 reads TGTGCCAGCAGTGTCATCACGAGCTCTGGAAACACCATATATTTT.

The genes are TRBV4-1 and TRBJ2-7; 12 bases are a match to TRBD1. Germline V gives CDR1 MGHRA, CDR2 YSYEKL. This CDR3 has 19 residues. The junction had 15 bases not matched to a gene; V was cut back by 4 bases and J by 2 bases. The CDR3 is CASSLRAGQGASSAYEQYF. The CDR3 DNA reads TGCGCCAGCAGCCTGAGGGCGGGACAGGGGGCCAGTAGCGCCTACGAGCAGTACTTC.

The rearrangement uses TRBV18 and TRBJ1-3, with D uncertain. The CDR3 runs 16 residues. V lost 5 bases, J lost 0 bases, and 14 bases lay in between. CDR1 is KGHSH, CDR2 LQKENI, per germline. This CDR3 reads CASSEFRPSSGNTIYF. Here the CDR3 DNA reads TGTGCCAGCTCAGAGTTTAGACCCTCCTCTGGAAACACCATATATTTT.

CDR3 bases: TGTGCCAGCAGCCTCAGGACTAGCCAGAGTACGCAGTATTTT. As protein: CASSLRTSQSTQYF. The chain is built from TRBV5-4 and TRBJ2-3; 8 bases agree with TRBD2. With 4 bases clipped from V and 8 bases from J, the junction kept 9 bases outside the gene matches. This CDR3 has 14 residues. CDR1 and CDR2 (germline): SGHNT, YYREEE (reference sequence).

V usage is TRBV19 and J usage is TRBJ2-7, with 10 positions matching TRBD2. The CDR3 is made up of 14 amino acids. V dropped 4 bases and J dropped 3; count of bases not matched to a gene: 3. Germline CDR1 is LNHDA and CDR2 is SQIVND (reference sequence). CDR3 sequence: CASSTLAGFYEQYF. The CDR3 DNA follows: TGTGCCAGTAGTACACTAGCGGGGTTCTACGAGCAGTACTTC.

V is TRBV7-9 and J is TRBJ2-1; 8 bases are shared with TRBD1. Germline CDR1 reads SEHNR; CDR2 reads FQNEAQ (reference sequence). Germline trimming cut 5 bases from V and 2 bases from J; bases unmatched to any gene: 8. There are 16 residues in the CDR3. The CDR3 reads CASSPQGRGPYNEQFF. For the CDR3, the DNA is TGTGCCAGCAGCCCCCAGGGCAGGGGGCCCTACAATGAGCAGTTCTTC.

The J gene is TRBJ1-5, the V gene TRBV7-8, with unresolved D. The length of the CDR3 is 16 residues. The V end was cut by 7 bases, the J end by 1 base, with 17 bases between. CDR1 is SGHVS and CDR2 is FQNEAQ in the germline V gene. The CDR3: CASNDSGDRSNQPQHF. The CDR3 region has the DNA TGTGCCAGCAACGATTCTGGGGATCGGAGCAATCAGCCCCAGCATTTT.

V gene TRBV27 combines with J gene TRBJ2-1; 12 bases are shared with TRBD2. J was trimmed by 6 bases and V by 6 bases; bases with no gene match: 15. The CDR3 spans 18 residues. CDR1 is MNHEY, CDR2 SMNVEV, per germline (reference sequence). CDR3 nucleotide sequence: TGTGCCAGCAGGCCGGGACTAGCGGGCCCCGGCTGGATCAATGAGCAGTTCTTC. This codes for CASRPGLAGPGWINEQFF.

The chain has TRBV29-1 and TRBJ1-1; D call uncertain. V dropped 4 bases and J dropped 0 bases, with 3 bases sitting between them. The CDR3 has 11 amino acids. Germline CDR1 SQVTM, CDR2 ANQGSEA. CDR3 sequence reads: CSVVMNTEAFF. The CDR3 DNA is TGCAGCGTTGTTATGAACACTGAAGCTTTCTTT.

The chain employs TRBV7-9 and TRBJ2-7, with D perhaps matching TRBD2 (5 bases). CDR3 length: 14 residues. CDR1 is SEHNR and CDR2 is FQNEAQ in the germline V gene (reference sequence). Trimming pared 0 bases from V and 7 bases from J, leaving 13 bases between. The DNA of the CDR3 is TGTGCCAGCAGCTTAGCGGAGGAGCCGGGTGAGCAGTACTTC. Translating it yields CASSLAEEPGEQYF. The full variable domain, in which reference TRBV7-9 and TRBJ2-7 provide the parts outside the CDR3, is DTGVSQNPRHKITKRGQNVTFRCDPISEHNRLYWYRQTLGQGPEFLTYFQNEAQLEKSRLLSDRFSAERPKGSFSTLEIQRTEQGDSAMYLCASSLAEEPGEQYFGPGTRLTVT.

The chain carries TRBV28 and TRBJ2-5; D uncertain. Trimming removed 6 bases from V and 2 bases from J, with 13 bases in between. Germline CDR1 and CDR2: MDHEN and SYDVKM. This CDR3 is 14 amino acids long. CDR3 bases: TGTGCCAGCAGCTCGTCTGGCGGACAAGAGACCCAGTACTTC. This gives the protein CASSSSGGQETQYF.

Turning to this clone: The same CDR3 arises from other DNA sequences in this sample as well. The chain links TRBV10-2 to TRBJ2-3; weak D call: TRBD2 (6 bases). The germline CDR1 and CDR2 sequences are WSHSY and SAAADI. The CDR3 runs to 14 residues. Trimming took 3 bases from V and 2 from J, leaving 9 bases between them. Here the CDR3 DNA reads TGCGCCAGCAGTGACGGGGGACTCACAGATACGCAGTATTTT. Translated: CASSDGGLTDTQYF.

The chain couples TRBV7-9 to TRBJ1-1; D not certain. Germline lookup yields CDR1 SEHNR and CDR2 FQNEAQ (reference sequence). V was pared by 0 bases and J by 6 bases, with 8 bases between. The length of the CDR3 is 13 residues. CDR3 bases: TGTGCCAGCAGCTTAGCGAGGCTGTCTGAAGCTTTCTTT. This translates into CASSLARLSEAFF.

V usage is TRBV16 and J usage is TRBJ1-1; D gene uncertain. The length of the CDR3 is 14 residues. Per germline, CDR1 KGHSY and CDR2 FQNENV. Trimming left V 3 bases short and J 4 bases short, with 12 bases between. Here the CDR3 DNA reads TGTGCCAGCAGCCACACGGCACTGATCACTGAAGCTTTCTTT. Encoded protein: CASSHTALITEAFF.

The chain combines TRBV28 with TRBJ2-7; no firm D call. The CDR3 has 12 amino acids. The germline CDR1 and CDR2 sequences are MDHEN and SYDVKM. Trimming took 6 bases from V and 7 from J, leaving 13 bases between them. The CDR3 coding sequence is TGTGCCAGCAGCCCCCTGGTGAGAGAGCAGTACTTC. Translating gives CASSPLVREQYF.

This chain connects TRBV9 to TRBJ2-1; unclear D gene. CDR1 and CDR2 from the germline V gene are SGDLS and YYNGEE. Trimming pared 0 bases from V and 1 base from J, leaving 20 bases between. The CDR3 has 19 residues. The CDR3: CASSVGRKGFGDSYNEQFF. The CDR3 DNA reads TGTGCCAGCAGCGTAGGTAGAAAAGGATTTGGTGATTCCTACAATGAGCAGTTCTTC. The complete variable domain, with remaining parts taken from reference TRBV9 and TRBJ2-1, reads DSGVTQTPKHLITATGQRVTLRCSPRSGDLSVYWYQQSLDQGLQFLIQYYNGEERAKGNILERFSAQQFPDLHSELNLSSLELGDSALYFCASSVGRKGFGDSYNEQFFGPGTRLTVL.